This is a list of T cell receptor beta chains from one sample in a study of OX40 agonist ivuxolimab in advanced cancers. The repertoire was sequenced with immunoSEQ multiplex PCR; TCRdb's copy has only in-frame clones and lacks some. The sample carries approximately 40,000 clones, approximately 90% recorded once. The sample consisted of CD4+ or CD8+ T cells sorted from blood, taken in a trial of the OX40 agonist ivuxolimab. These receptors all come from an adult with an advanced solid tumor such as melanoma, head and neck, liver or kidney cancer. CDR3s include the opening cysteine and the closing phenylalanine or tryptophan. A D gene is named only where the DNA matches it firmly. Clone size is shown for a subset of rows, as once, few, many or a class of expanded clone.

v_gene: TRBV7-8
d_gene: TRBD2
abundance: .
j_gene: TRBJ2-1
CDR3aa: CASSPPMGRGEQFF
CDR3nt: TGTGCCAGCAGTCCCCCCATGGGGAGGGGTGAGCAGTTCTTC

v_gene: TRBV7-9
d_gene: TRBD2
abundance: once
j_gene: TRBJ2-2
CDR3aa: CASEGGLVTGELFF
CDR3nt: TGTGCCAGCGAGGGGGGACTAGTAACCGGGGAGCTGTTTTTT

v_gene: TRBV27
d_gene: .
abundance: .
j_gene: TRBJ2-1
CDR3aa: CASSIQQANEQFF
CDR3nt: TGTGCCAGCAGCATACAGCAGGCCAATGAGCAGTTCTTC

v_gene: TRBV30
d_gene: .
abundance: .
j_gene: TRBJ1-6
CDR3aa: CAWSSEVWQGEQVSYNSPLHF
CDR3nt: TGTGCCTGGAGTTCCGAGGTTTGGCAGGGCGAGCAGGTATCCTATAATTCACCCCTCCACTTT

v_gene: TRBV7-8
d_gene: .
abundance: .
j_gene: TRBJ2-7
CDR3aa: CASSLDGAGEQYF
CDR3nt: TGTGCCAGCAGCTTAGACGGGGCGGGTGAGCAGTACTTC

v_gene: TRBV29-1
d_gene: TRBD1
abundance: .
j_gene: TRBJ2-2
CDR3aa: CSVEIRGQGATGELFF
CDR3nt: TGCAGCGTTGAAATCCGGGGACAGGGGGCGACCGGGGAGCTGTTTTTT

v_gene: TRBV10-3
d_gene: TRBD2
abundance: .
j_gene: TRBJ2-5
CDR3aa: CATPGGPSGRWETQYF
CDR3nt: TGTGCCACCCCGGGGGGTCCTAGCGGGAGGTGGGAGACCCAGTACTTC

v_gene: TRBV11-3
d_gene: .
abundance: .
j_gene: TRBJ2-1
CDR3aa: CASSLEYTHNEQFF
CDR3nt: TGTGCCAGCAGCTTAGAGTACACTCACAATGAGCAGTTCTTC

v_gene: TRBV6-6
d_gene: .
abundance: once
j_gene: TRBJ2-5
CDR3aa: CASEGETQYF
CDR3nt: TGTGCCAGCGAGGGAGAGACCCAGTACTTC

v_gene: TRBV7-6
d_gene: .
abundance: .
j_gene: TRBJ1-4
CDR3aa: CASSLGPGLEGEKLFF
CDR3nt: TGTGCCAGCAGCTTGGGCCCGGGCCTCGAAGGCGAAAAACTGTTTTTT

v_gene: TRBV7-9
d_gene: TRBD2
abundance: once
j_gene: TRBJ2-1
CDR3aa: CASSLAAGASLGQFF
CDR3nt: TGTGCCAGCAGCTTAGCGGCGGGAGCCTCCTTGGGGCAGTTCTTC

v_gene: TRBV10-3
d_gene: .
abundance: .
j_gene: TRBJ1-1
CDR3aa: CAISEHPTANTEAFF
CDR3nt: TGTGCCATCAGTGAACATCCGACAGCGAACACTGAAGCTTTCTTT

v_gene: TRBV27
d_gene: .
abundance: .
j_gene: TRBJ2-5
CDR3aa: CASSLYGQVQETQYF
CDR3nt: TGTGCCAGCAGTTTATATGGACAAGTCCAAGAGACCCAGTACTTC

v_gene: TRBV6-9
d_gene: .
abundance: .
j_gene: TRBJ2-1
CDR3aa: CASMAAGLDEQFF
CDR3nt: TGTGCCAGTATGGCGGCAGGGCTGGATGAGCAGTTCTTC

v_gene: TRBV28
d_gene: TRBD2
abundance: .
j_gene: TRBJ2-7
CDR3aa: CASSLLAPSGTYEQYF
CDR3nt: TGTGCCAGCAGTTTATTAGCGCCTAGCGGGACCTACGAGCAGTACTTC

v_gene: TRBV5-4
d_gene: .
abundance: once
j_gene: TRBJ1-1
CDR3aa: CASSLAGGAEAFF
CDR3nt: TGTGCCAGCAGCTTGGCCGGGGGGGCTGAAGCTTTCTTT

v_gene: TRBV19
d_gene: .
abundance: .
j_gene: TRBJ1-5
CDR3aa: CASSLTSDQPQHF
CDR3nt: TGTGCCAGTAGTCTGACCTCCGATCAGCCCCAGCATTTT

v_gene: TRBV11-3
d_gene: .
abundance: .
j_gene: TRBJ2-7
CDR3aa: CASSPGSGPYEQYF
CDR3nt: TGTGCCAGCAGCCCCGGGTCGGGACCCTACGAGCAGTACTTC

v_gene: TRBV6-5
d_gene: TRBD1
abundance: .
j_gene: TRBJ2-7
CDR3aa: CASSFGQGEQYF
CDR3nt: TGTGCCAGCAGTTTCGGACAGGGCGAGCAGTACTTC

v_gene: TRBV7-9
d_gene: .
abundance: .
j_gene: TRBJ2-7
CDR3aa: CASSLGGQAEQYF
CDR3nt: TGTGCCAGCAGCTTAGGAGGGCAGGCCGAGCAGTACTTC

v_gene: TRBV7-9
d_gene: .
abundance: .
j_gene: TRBJ2-2
CDR3aa: CASSPKGDTGELFF
CDR3nt: TGTGCCAGCAGCCCCAAGGGGGACACCGGGGAGCTGTTTTTT

v_gene: TRBV10-2
d_gene: TRBD2
abundance: medium-sized
j_gene: TRBJ2-7
CDR3aa: CASSEASSGVSYEQYF
CDR3nt: TGCGCCAGCAGTGAGGCGTCTAGCGGCGTCTCCTACGAGCAGTACTTC

v_gene: TRBV25-1
d_gene: .
abundance: .
j_gene: TRBJ2-2
CDR3aa: CASSPRNTGELFF
CDR3nt: TGTGCCAGCAGTCCCCGGAACACCGGGGAGCTGTTTTTT

v_gene: TRBV5-1
d_gene: .
abundance: .
j_gene: TRBJ2-1
CDR3aa: CASSLAGQGPYNEQFF
CDR3nt: TGCGCCAGCAGCTTGGCTGGCCAGGGGCCCTACAATGAGCAGTTCTTC

v_gene: TRBV30
d_gene: TRBD1
abundance: .
j_gene: TRBJ1-1
CDR3aa: CAWSRTGPEAFF
CDR3nt: TGTGCCTGGAGTAGGACAGGACCAGAAGCTTTCTTT

v_gene: TRBV19
d_gene: .
abundance: .
j_gene: TRBJ2-2
CDR3aa: CASSIYTGELFF
CDR3nt: TGTGCCAGTAGTATATACACCGGGGAGCTGTTTTTT

v_gene: TRBV6-6
d_gene: .
abundance: .
j_gene: TRBJ2-1
CDR3aa: CASSPGTIGSYNEQFF
CDR3nt: TGTGCCAGCAGTCCGGGGACGATTGGCTCCTACAATGAGCAGTTCTTC

v_gene: TRBV13
d_gene: TRBD1
abundance: .
j_gene: TRBJ1-1
CDR3aa: CASSLGPTGDTEAFF
CDR3nt: TGTGCCAGCAGCTTAGGCCCAACAGGGGACACTGAAGCTTTCTTT

v_gene: TRBV19
d_gene: .
abundance: .
j_gene: TRBJ2-3
CDR3aa: CASSLTGDRTDTQYF
CDR3nt: TGTGCCAGTAGCCTGACAGGAGACCGCACAGATACGCAGTATTTT

v_gene: TRBV9
d_gene: .
abundance: .
j_gene: TRBJ2-7
CDR3aa: CASSASTVPYEQYF
CDR3nt: TGTGCCAGCAGCGCCTCGACAGTCCCCTACGAGCAGTACTTC

v_gene: TRBV27
d_gene: TRBD1
abundance: .
j_gene: TRBJ2-2
CDR3aa: CASSLYRGPNTGELFF
CDR3nt: TGTGCCAGCAGCCTCTACAGGGGGCCGAACACCGGGGAGCTGTTTTTT

v_gene: TRBV19
d_gene: TRBD2
abundance: .
j_gene: TRBJ2-7
CDR3aa: CASSLVAGTYEQYF
CDR3nt: TGTGCCAGTAGTCTGGTAGCGGGCACCTACGAGCAGTACTTC

v_gene: TRBV6-5
d_gene: .
abundance: .
j_gene: TRBJ2-7
CDR3aa: CASSYSVSRQDEQYF
CDR3nt: TGTGCCAGCAGTTACTCTGTGTCTCGCCAGGACGAGCAGTACTTC

v_gene: TRBV5-8
d_gene: TRBD2
abundance: .
j_gene: TRBJ2-3
CDR3aa: CASSLGTSGADTQYF
CDR3nt: TGTGCCAGCAGCTTGGGGACTAGCGGTGCAGATACGCAGTATTTT

v_gene: TRBV28
d_gene: .
abundance: .
j_gene: TRBJ2-7
CDR3aa: CASGWLRGENEQYF
CDR3nt: TGTGCCAGCGGGTGGCTCAGGGGGGAGAACGAGCAGTACTTC

v_gene: TRBV19
d_gene: .
abundance: .
j_gene: TRBJ1-5
CDR3aa: CASSIEMGGNQPQHF
CDR3nt: TGTGCCAGTAGTATAGAAATGGGGGGCAATCAGCCCCAGCATTTT

v_gene: TRBV4-1
d_gene: .
abundance: .
j_gene: TRBJ1-4
CDR3aa: CASSQDPPGGLNEKLFF
CDR3nt: TGCGCCAGCAGCCAAGATCCCCCAGGAGGCCTTAATGAAAAACTGTTTTTT

v_gene: TRBV19
d_gene: .
abundance: .
j_gene: TRBJ1-1
CDR3aa: CASSIRFFRNTEAFF
CDR3nt: TGTGCCAGTAGTATTCGCTTTTTCAGGAACACTGAAGCTTTCTTT

v_gene: TRBV27
d_gene: TRBD2
abundance: .
j_gene: TRBJ2-7
CDR3aa: CASSLSDSGNSYEQYF
CDR3nt: TGTGCCAGCAGTTTATCCGATAGCGGGAACTCCTACGAGCAGTACTTC

v_gene: TRBV7-9
d_gene: .
abundance: .
j_gene: TRBJ2-5
CDR3aa: CATRDGQETQYF
CDR3nt: TGTGCCACCCGGGACGGACAAGAGACCCAGTACTTC

v_gene: TRBV19
d_gene: .
abundance: once
j_gene: TRBJ1-1
CDR3aa: CASRKDAPDEYTEAFF
CDR3nt: TGTGCCAGTAGGAAAGACGCTCCGGACGAATACACTGAAGCTTTCTTT

v_gene: TRBV4-3
d_gene: .
abundance: .
j_gene: TRBJ2-7
CDR3aa: CASSQDAGRGYEQYF
CDR3nt: TGCGCCAGCAGCCAAGATGCAGGGAGGGGGTACGAGCAGTACTTC

v_gene: TRBV5-1
d_gene: .
abundance: .
j_gene: TRBJ1-3
CDR3aa: CASSPVWGVGNTIYF
CDR3nt: TGCGCCAGCAGCCCGGTCTGGGGGGTCGGAAACACCATATATTTT

v_gene: TRBV29-1
d_gene: TRBD1
abundance: .
j_gene: TRBJ2-7
CDR3aa: CSVEIRGTGFGDEQYF
CDR3nt: TGCAGCGTTGAAATCCGGGGGACAGGATTCGGAGATGAGCAGTACTTC

v_gene: TRBV10-3
d_gene: TRBD2
abundance: .
j_gene: TRBJ2-7
CDR3aa: CAISGTSGNDEQYF
CDR3nt: TGTGCCATCAGTGGGACTAGCGGGAACGACGAGCAGTACTTC

v_gene: TRBV19
d_gene: TRBD2
abundance: once
j_gene: TRBJ2-1
CDR3aa: CASTSLAGGYNEQFF
CDR3nt: TGTGCCAGTACCTCACTAGCGGGAGGTTACAATGAGCAGTTCTTC